The next 7 T cell receptor beta chains were all read from a single sample in a study of TIL therapy for anti-PD-1-resistant metastatic lung cancer. The libraries were made with immunoSEQ v3. Generated by immunoSEQ multiplex PCR, the TCRdb table keeps only in-frame clones and is missing some. This table has under 65,000 clones, approximately 78% appearing once. Time point meaning: pre-treatment sample, taken before nivolumab and TIL therapy. The specimen comprised blood, sampled at baseline. Receptor source: a person aged 25 to 85 with non-small cell lung cancer.

The chain joins TRBV7-6 to TRBJ2-5; 7 bases match TRBD2. The CDR3 totals 15 residues. With V trimmed by 4 bases and J by 2 bases, 7 bases remained unmatched. Germline CDR1 is SGHVS and CDR2 is FNYEAQ. In DNA, the CDR3 is TGTGCCAGCAGCTACCTACAGCGGGGACAAGAGACCCAGTACTTC. Protein sequence: CASSYLQRGQETQYF.

The chain joins TRBV19 to TRBJ2-7; D uncertain. The CDR3 is 13 amino acids. The germline V gene has CDR1 LNHDA and CDR2 SQIVND (reference sequence). V lost 6 bases and J 0 bases, leaving 9 bases between the germline ends. The CDR3 DNA sequence: TGTGCCAGTAGCTCTGGTAGCTCCTACGAGCAGTACTTC. Translated: CASSSGSSYEQYF.

The genes are TRBV15 and TRBJ2-7, with D perhaps matching TRBD2 (6 bases). Germline assignment: CDR1 LNHNV and CDR2 YYDKDF (reference sequence). The CDR3 length is 14 residues. The V and J ends lost 1 base and 3 bases respectively, with 10 bases between them. CDR3: CATSRGTIRYEQYF. CDR3 nucleotide sequence: TGTGCCACCAGCAGAGGGACTATCCGCTACGAGCAGTACTTC.

The genes are TRBV27 and TRBJ1-4; D possibly corresponds to TRBD1 (5 bases). CDR1 and CDR2 (germline): MNHEY, SMNVEV (reference sequence). The CDR3 is made up of 15 amino acids. V was trimmed by 3 bases and J by 7 bases, leaving 15 bases between them. Here the CDR3 reads CASSLWGGLGEKLFF. The CDR3 DNA reads as TGTGCCAGCAGTTTGTGGGGGGGGTTGGGTGAAAAACTGTTTTTT.

This chain joins TRBV5-1 and TRBJ1-4; D not certain. Germline-derived CDR1 and CDR2 are SGHRS and YFSETQ. The CDR3 is made up of 16 amino acids. Between the trimmed V and J ends, which lost 4 bases and 8 bases, there was a span of 21 bases. CDR3 amino acids: CASSTSEFTLAEKLFF. The CDR3 DNA follows: TGCGCCAGCAGCACGAGCGAGTTTACCCTAGCGGAAAAACTGTTTTTT. The entire variable domain, with the rest obtained from reference TRBV5-1 and TRBJ1-4, is as follows: KAGVTQTPRYLIKTRGQQVTLSCSPISGHRSVSWYQQTPGQGLQFLFEYFSETQRNKGNFPGRFSGRQFSNSRSEMNVSTLELGDSALYLCASSTSEFTLAEKLFFGSGTQLSVL.

V usage is TRBV4-2 and J usage is TRBJ1-4, with a weak D call TRBD1 (6 bases). Deletions cut 1 base from V and 0 bases from J, with 9 bases between. Germline V gene data show CDR1 as LGHNA and CDR2 as YNFKEQ. CDR3 size: 16 residues. The CDR3 region has the DNA TGTGCCAGCAGCCAAGTCGGGGGGCCAACTAATGAAAAACTGTTTTTT. Protein sequence: CASSQVGGPTNEKLFF.

This clone was seen just once. J is TRBJ2-1 and V is TRBV27, with D possibly matching TRBD1 (6 bases). This CDR3 spans 14 amino acids. V was trimmed by 6 bases and J by 3 bases, leaving 12 bases between them. CDR1 and CDR2 from the germline V gene are MNHEY and SMNVEV (reference sequence). CDR3 DNA sequence: TGTGCCAGCAGGGAGACAGGCTTCTACAATGAGCAGTTCTTC. As protein: CASRETGFYNEQFF.